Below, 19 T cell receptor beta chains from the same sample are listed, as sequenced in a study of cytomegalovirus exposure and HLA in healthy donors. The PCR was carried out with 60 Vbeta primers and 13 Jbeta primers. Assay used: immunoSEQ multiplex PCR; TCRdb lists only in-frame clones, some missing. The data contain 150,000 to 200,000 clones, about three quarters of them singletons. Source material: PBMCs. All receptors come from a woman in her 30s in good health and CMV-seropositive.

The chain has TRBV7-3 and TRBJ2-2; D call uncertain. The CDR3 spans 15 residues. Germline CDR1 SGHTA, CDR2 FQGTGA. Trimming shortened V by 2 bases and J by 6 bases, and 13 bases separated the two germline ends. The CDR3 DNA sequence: TGTGCCAGCAGCTTATCCCCCGAGCGCTCCGGGGAGCTGTTTTTT. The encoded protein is CASSLSPERSGELFF.

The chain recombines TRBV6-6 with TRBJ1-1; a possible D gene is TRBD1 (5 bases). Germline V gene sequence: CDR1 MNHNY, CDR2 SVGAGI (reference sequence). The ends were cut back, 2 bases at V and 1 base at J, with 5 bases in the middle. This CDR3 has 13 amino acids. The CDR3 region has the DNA TGTGCCAGCAGTTACAGGGGGAACACTGAAGCTTTCTTT. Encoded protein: CASSYRGNTEAFF.

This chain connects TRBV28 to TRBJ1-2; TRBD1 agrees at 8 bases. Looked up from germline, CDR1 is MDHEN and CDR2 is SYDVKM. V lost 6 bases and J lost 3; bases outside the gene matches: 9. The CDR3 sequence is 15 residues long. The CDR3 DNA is TGTGCCAGCAGCTCCCGAGGACAGGGCTACTATGGCTACACCTTC. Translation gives CASSSRGQGYYGYTF.

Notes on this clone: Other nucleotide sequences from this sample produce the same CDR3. DNA of the CDR3: TGTGCCAGCAGCCCCGGGACAGGGGCGCCCTGGACTGAAGCTTTCTTT. Amino acid sequence: CASSPGTGAPWTEAFF. The rearrangement links TRBV7-2 to TRBJ1-1; 10 bases agree with TRBD1. Germline trimming cut 5 bases from V and 5 bases from J; bases unmatched to any gene: 11. CDR1 SGHTA and CDR2 FQGNSA come from the germline V gene. The CDR3 runs 16 residues.

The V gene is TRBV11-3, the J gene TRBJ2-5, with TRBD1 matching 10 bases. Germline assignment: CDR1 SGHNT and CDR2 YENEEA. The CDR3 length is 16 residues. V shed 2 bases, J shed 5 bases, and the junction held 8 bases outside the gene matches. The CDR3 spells CASSLYSGQGQETQYF. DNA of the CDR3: TGTGCCAGCAGCTTATATTCGGGACAGGGGCAGGAGACCCAGTACTTC.

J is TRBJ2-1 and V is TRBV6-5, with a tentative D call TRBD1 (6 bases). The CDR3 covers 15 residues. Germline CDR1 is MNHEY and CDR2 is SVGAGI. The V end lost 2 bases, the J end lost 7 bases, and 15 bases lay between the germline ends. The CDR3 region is CASSYEGVTMNEQFF. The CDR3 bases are TGTGCCAGCAGTTACGAGGGGGTGACTATGAATGAGCAGTTCTTC.

CDR3: CASSPGMSGSEQYF. In DNA, the CDR3 is TGTGCCAGCAGCCCAGGGATGAGCGGGAGTGAGCAGTACTTC. The chain employs TRBV7-7 and TRBJ2-7, with 8 bases aligning to TRBD2. This CDR3 comprises 14 residues. The V gene's germline CDR1 is SSHAT and CDR2 FNYEAQ (reference sequence). The V and J ends lost 5 bases and 7 bases, in that order; junction bases with no gene match: 10.

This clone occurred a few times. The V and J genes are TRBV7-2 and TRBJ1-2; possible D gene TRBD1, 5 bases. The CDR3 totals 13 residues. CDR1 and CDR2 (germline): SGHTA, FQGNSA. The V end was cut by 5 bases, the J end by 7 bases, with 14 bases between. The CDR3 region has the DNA TGTGCCAGCAGCCCTCAAGGGACTTTTGGCTACACCTTC. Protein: CASSPQGTFGYTF.

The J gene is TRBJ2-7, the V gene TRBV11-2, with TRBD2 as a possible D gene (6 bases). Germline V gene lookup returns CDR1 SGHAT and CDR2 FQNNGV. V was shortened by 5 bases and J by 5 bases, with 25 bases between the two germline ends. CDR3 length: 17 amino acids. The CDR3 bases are TGTGCCAGCAGCCCAAATAGGGTCGCGGGAAGGTTCAACGAGCAGTACTTC. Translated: CASSPNRVAGRFNEQYF.

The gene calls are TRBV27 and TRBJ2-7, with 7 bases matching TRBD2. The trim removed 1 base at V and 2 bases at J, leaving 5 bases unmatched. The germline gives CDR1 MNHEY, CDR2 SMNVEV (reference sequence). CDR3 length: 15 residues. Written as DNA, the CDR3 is TGTGCCAGCAGTTTATTCCCTAGCGGTCCCTACGAGCAGTACTTC. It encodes CASSLFPSGPYEQYF.

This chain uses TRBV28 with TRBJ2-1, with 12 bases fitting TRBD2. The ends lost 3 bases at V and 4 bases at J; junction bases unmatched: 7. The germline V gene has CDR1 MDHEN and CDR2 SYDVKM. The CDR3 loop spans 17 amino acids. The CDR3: CASSFSGLAGLYNEQFF. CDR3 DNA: TGTGCCAGCAGTTTCTCGGGACTAGCGGGCCTATACAATGAGCAGTTCTTC.

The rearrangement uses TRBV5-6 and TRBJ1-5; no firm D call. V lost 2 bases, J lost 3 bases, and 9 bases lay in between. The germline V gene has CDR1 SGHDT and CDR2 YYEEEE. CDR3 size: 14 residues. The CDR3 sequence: CASSFLTDNQPQHF. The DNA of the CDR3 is TGTGCCAGCAGCTTTCTAACAGACAATCAGCCCCAGCATTTT.

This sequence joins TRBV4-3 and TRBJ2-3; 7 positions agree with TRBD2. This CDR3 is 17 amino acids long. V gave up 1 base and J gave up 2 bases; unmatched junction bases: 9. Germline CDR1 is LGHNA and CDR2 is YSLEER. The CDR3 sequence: CASSQGPAGASTDTQYF. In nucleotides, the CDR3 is TGCGCCAGCAGCCAAGGACCTGCGGGAGCCTCCACAGATACGCAGTATTTT.

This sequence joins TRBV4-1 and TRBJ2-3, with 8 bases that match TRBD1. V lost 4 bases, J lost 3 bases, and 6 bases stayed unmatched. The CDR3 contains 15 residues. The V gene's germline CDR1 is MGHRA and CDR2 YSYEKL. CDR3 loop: CASSPRRQGTDTQYF. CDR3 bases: TGCGCCAGCAGCCCGCGTAGACAGGGGACAGATACGCAGTATTTT.

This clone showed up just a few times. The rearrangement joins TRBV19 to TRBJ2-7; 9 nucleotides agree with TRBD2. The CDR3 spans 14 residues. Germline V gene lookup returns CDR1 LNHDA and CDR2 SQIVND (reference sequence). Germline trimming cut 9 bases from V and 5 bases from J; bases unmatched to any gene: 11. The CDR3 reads CASHTSGLYNEQYF. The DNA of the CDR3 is TGTGCCAGCCATACTAGCGGGCTTTATAACGAGCAGTACTTC.

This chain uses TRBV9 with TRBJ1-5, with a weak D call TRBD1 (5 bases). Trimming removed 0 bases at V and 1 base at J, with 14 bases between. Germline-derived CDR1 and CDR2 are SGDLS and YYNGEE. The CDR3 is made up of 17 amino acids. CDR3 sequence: CASSVGDYWDSNQPQHF. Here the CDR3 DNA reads TGTGCCAGCAGCGTAGGGGACTATTGGGACAGCAATCAGCCCCAGCATTTT.

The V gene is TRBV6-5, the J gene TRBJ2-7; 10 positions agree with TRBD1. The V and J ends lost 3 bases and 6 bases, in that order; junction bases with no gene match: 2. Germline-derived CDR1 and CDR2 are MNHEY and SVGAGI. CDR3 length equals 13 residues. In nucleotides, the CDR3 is TGTGCCAGCAGTTATGGGACAGGGGTCGAGCAGTACTTC. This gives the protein CASSYGTGVEQYF.

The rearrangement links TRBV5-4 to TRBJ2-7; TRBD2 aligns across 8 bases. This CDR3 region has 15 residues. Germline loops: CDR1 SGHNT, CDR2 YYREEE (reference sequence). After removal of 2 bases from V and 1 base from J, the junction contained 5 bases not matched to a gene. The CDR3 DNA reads TGTGCCAGCAGCTTATCCAGCGGGAGATCCTACGAGCAGTACTTC. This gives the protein CASSLSSGRSYEQYF.

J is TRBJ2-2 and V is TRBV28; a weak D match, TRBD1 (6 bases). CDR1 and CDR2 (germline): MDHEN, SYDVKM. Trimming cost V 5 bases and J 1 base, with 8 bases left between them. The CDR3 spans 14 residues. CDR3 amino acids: CASSGQRNTGELFF. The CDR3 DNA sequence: TGTGCCAGCAGTGGACAGAGGAACACCGGGGAGCTGTTTTTT.